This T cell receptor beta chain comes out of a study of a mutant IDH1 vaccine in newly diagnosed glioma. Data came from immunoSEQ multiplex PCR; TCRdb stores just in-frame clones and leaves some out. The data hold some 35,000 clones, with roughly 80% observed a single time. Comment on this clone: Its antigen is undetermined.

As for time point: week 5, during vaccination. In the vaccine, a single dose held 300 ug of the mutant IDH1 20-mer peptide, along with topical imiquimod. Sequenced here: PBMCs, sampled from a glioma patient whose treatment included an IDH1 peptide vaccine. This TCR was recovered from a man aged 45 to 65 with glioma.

The CDR3 nucleotides are TGTGCCAGCACCCTAGGGTCTTGGAACACTGAAGCTTTCTTT. Translation: CASTLGSWNTEAFF. The chain employs TRBV7-9 and TRBJ1-1; no firm D call. The length of the CDR3 is 14 residues. Between the trimmed V and J ends, which lost 7 bases and 1 base, there was a span of 13 bases. Germline V lookup: CDR1 SEHNR, CDR2 FQNEAQ (reference sequence).